The next 6 T cell receptor beta chains were all read from a single sample in a study of lymphopenia after photon versus proton radiotherapy. Here immunoSEQ multiplex PCR was the method, and the copy in TCRdb shows in-frame clones only, minus some. The top ten hold approximately 4.6% of the sample, which has 150,000 to 200,000 clones, about 85% seen once. The sample in question was peripheral blood, obtained from a patient treated with photon-based radiotherapy. The receptors were gathered from a man aged 50 to 60 with gastric cancer.

The rearrangement joins TRBV19 to TRBJ2-7; D is possibly TRBD2 (5 bases). CDR1 LNHDA and CDR2 SQIVND come from the germline V gene (reference sequence). The V and J ends lost 3 bases and 0 bases respectively, with 12 bases between them. The CDR3 has 15 residues. Here the CDR3 reads CASSIALTSSYEQYF. As DNA, the CDR3 is TGTGCCAGTAGTATCGCCCTAACTAGCTCCTACGAGCAGTACTTC.

V usage is TRBV10-3 and J usage is TRBJ2-3, with 8 bases matching TRBD2. The CDR3 contains 15 residues. Germline CDR1 reads ENHRY; CDR2 reads SYGVKD. The V segment lost 5 bases and the J segment 0 bases; nucleotides outside the gene matches: 4. The CDR3 region has the DNA TGTGCCATCAGTAGGGCTAGCGGGAGCACAGATACGCAGTATTTT. It encodes CAISRASGSTDTQYF.

This chain connects TRBV29-1 to TRBJ2-7; 7 nucleotides match TRBD1. The CDR3 runs 17 residues. V shed 0 bases and J 0 bases; nucleotides not matched to a gene: 11. In germline, CDR1 is SQVTM, CDR2 ANQGSEA. CDR3 in amino acids: CSVEDSPDRDGSYEQYF. In DNA, the CDR3 is TGCAGCGTTGAAGATTCCCCCGACAGGGACGGCTCCTACGAGCAGTACTTC.

The V call is TRBV9, the J call TRBJ2-1; D ambiguous. Germline CDR1 SGDLS, CDR2 YYNGEE. The CDR3 length is 15 residues. V was shortened by 5 bases and J by 0 bases, with 12 bases between the two germline ends. CDR3 region: CASSTGGNSYNEQFF. CDR3 sequence (DNA): TGTGCCAGCAGTACCGGCGGAAACTCCTACAATGAGCAGTTCTTC. Drawing the rest from reference TRBV9 and TRBJ2-1, the complete variable domain is DSGVTQTPKHLITATGQRVTLRCSPRSGDLSVYWYQQSLDQGLQFLIQYYNGEERAKGNILERFSAQQFPDLHSELNLSSLELGDSALYFCASSTGGNSYNEQFFGPGTRLTVL.

The V gene is TRBV29-1, the J gene TRBJ2-3; 10 nucleotides align to TRBD2. Trimming took 4 bases from V and 0 from J; bases not matched to a gene: 4. Per germline, CDR1 SQVTM and CDR2 ANQGSEA. The CDR3 extends over 15 amino acids. In nucleotides, the CDR3 is TGCAGCGTTGGTAGCGGGAGGCAAAGCACAGATACGCAGTATTTT. It encodes CSVGSGRQSTDTQYF.

The J gene is TRBJ2-7, the V gene TRBV9; 7 positions match TRBD2. Trimming cost V 0 bases and J 5 bases; bases outside gene matches: 8. The CDR3 is 15 amino acids. Germline V gene data show CDR1 as SGDLS and CDR2 as YYNGEE. The CDR3 here is CASSVEAGTTNEQYF. In nucleotides, the CDR3 is TGTGCCAGCAGCGTAGAAGCGGGGACGACTAACGAGCAGTACTTC.